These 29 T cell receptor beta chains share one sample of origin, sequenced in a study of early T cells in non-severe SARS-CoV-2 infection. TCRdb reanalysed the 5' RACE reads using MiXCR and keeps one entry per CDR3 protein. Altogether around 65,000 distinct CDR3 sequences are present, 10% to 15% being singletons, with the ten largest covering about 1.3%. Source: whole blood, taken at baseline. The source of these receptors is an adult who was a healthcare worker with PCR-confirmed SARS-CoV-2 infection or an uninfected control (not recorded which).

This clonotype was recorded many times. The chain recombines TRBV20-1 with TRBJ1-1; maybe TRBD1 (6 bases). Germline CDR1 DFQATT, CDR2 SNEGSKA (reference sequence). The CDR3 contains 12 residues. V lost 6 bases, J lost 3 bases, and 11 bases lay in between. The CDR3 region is CSARDTHTEAFF. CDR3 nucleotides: TGCAGTGCCAGGGACACTCACACTGAAGCTTTCTTT.

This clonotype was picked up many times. The CDR3 loop is CASSPETGYNEQFF. The CDR3 DNA is TGTGCCAGCTCACCAGAGACAGGGTACAATGAGCAGTTCTTC. This chain joins TRBV18 and TRBJ2-1; 7 bases agree with TRBD1. With 2 bases clipped from V and 4 bases from J, the junction kept 2 bases outside the gene matches. The CDR3 is 14 amino acids. The germline CDR1 and CDR2 sequences are KGHSH and LQKENI.

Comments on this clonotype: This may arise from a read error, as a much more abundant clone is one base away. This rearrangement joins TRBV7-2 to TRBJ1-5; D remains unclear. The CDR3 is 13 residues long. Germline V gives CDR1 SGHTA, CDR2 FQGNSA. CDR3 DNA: TGTGCCAACAGCTTCACCCGAGATCAGCCCCAGCATTTT. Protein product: CANSFTRDQPQHF.

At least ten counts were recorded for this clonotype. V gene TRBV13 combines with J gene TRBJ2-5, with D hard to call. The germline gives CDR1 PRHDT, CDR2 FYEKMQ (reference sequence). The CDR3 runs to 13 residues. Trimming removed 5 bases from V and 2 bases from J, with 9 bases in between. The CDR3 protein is CASSPGRQETQYF. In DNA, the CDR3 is TGTGCCAGCAGCCCCGGACGGCAAGAGACCCAGTACTTC.

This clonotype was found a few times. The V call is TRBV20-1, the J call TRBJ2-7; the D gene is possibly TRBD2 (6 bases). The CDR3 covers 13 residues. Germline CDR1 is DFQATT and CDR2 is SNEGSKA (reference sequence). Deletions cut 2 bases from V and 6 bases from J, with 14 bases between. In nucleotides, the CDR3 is TGCAGTGCTAGAACCCAAGGCGGGGTCGAGCAGTACTTC. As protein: CSARTQGGVEQYF.

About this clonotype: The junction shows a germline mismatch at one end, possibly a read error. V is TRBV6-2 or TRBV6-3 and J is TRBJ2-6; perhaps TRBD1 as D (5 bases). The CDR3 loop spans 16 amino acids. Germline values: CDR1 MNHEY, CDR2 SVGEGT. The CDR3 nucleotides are TGTGCCAGCGACCAAACGGGCCAGGCTGGGGCCAACGTCCTGATTTTC. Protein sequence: CASDQTGQAGANVLIF.

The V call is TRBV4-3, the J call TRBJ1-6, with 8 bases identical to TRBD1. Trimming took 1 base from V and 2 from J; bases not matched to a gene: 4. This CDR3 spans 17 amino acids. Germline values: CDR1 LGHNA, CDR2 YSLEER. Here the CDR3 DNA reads TGCGCCAGCAGCCAAGCGACAGGGGTCACCTATAATTCACCCCTCCACTTT. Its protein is CASSQATGVTYNSPLHF.

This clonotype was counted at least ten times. Here the CDR3 DNA reads TGTGCCAGCAGTTTCACCGGGACAGACTATGGCTACACCTTC. This sequence encodes CASSFTGTDYGYTF. The chain employs TRBV27 and TRBJ1-2, with TRBD1 matching over 7 bases. The CDR3 loop spans 14 amino acids. Germline V gene lookup returns CDR1 MNHEY and CDR2 SMNVEV (reference sequence). Trimming at V came to 3 bases and at J to 3 bases, leaving 4 bases not matched to a gene.

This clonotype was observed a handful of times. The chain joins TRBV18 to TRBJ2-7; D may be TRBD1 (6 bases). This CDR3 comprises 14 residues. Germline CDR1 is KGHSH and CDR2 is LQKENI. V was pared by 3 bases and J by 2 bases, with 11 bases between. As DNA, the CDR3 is TGTGCCAGCTCACCCGGACAGATCGCCTACGAGCAGTACTTC. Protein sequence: CASSPGQIAYEQYF.

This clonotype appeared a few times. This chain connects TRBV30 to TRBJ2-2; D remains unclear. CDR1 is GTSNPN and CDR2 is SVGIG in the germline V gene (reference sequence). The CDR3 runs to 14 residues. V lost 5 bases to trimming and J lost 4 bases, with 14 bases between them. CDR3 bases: TGTGCCTGGGGGCGGCCAGGTCCCACCGGGGAGCTGTTTTTT. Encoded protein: CAWGRPGPTGELFF.

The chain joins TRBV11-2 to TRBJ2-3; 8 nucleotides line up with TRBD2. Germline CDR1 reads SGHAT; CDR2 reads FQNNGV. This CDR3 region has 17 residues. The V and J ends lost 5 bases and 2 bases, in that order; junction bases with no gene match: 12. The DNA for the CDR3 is TGTGCCAGCAGCCCGGTGCCCACTAGCGGATACACAGATACGCAGTATTTT. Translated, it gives CASSPVPTSGYTDTQYF. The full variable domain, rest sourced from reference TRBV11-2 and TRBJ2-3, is EAGVAQSPRYKIIEKRQSVAFWCNPISGHATLYWYQQILGQGPKLLIQFQNNGVVDDSQLPKDRFSAERLKGVDSTLKIQPAKLEDSAVYLCASSPVPTSGYTDTQYFGPGTRLTVL.

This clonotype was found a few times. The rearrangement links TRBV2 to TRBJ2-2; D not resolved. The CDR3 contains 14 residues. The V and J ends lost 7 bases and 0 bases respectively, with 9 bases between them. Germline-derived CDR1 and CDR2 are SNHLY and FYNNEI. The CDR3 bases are TGTGCCAGCATTACGTTCCCGAACACCGGGGAGCTGTTTTTT. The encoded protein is CASITFPNTGELFF.

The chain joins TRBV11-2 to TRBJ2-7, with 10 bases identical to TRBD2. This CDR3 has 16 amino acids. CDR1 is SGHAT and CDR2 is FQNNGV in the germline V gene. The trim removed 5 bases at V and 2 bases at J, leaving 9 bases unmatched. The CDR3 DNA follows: TGTGCCAGCAGCAACATCGGACTAGCGGACCCCTACGAGCAGTACTTC. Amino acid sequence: CASSNIGLADPYEQYF.

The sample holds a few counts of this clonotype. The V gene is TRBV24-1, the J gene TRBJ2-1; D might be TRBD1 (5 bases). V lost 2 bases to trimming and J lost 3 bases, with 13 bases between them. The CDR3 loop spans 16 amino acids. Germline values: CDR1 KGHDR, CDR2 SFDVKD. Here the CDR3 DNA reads TGTGCCACCAGTGATTCCACCCCCACAGGCTACAATGAGCAGTTCTTC. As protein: CATSDSTPTGYNEQFF.

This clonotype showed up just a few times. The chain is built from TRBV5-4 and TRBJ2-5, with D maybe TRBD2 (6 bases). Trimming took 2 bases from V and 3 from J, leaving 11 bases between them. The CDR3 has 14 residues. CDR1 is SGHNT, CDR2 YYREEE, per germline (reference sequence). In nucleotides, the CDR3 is TGTGCCAGCAGCTTAGATCCGGGGGAAGAGACCCAGTACTTC. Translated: CASSLDPGEETQYF.

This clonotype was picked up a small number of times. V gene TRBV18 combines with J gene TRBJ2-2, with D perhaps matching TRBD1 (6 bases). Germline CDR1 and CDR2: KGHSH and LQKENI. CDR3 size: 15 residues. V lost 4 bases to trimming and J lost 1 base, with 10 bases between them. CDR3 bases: TGTGCCAGCTCACAACAGGGACAGAACACCGGGGAGCTGTTTTTT. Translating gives CASSQQGQNTGELFF.

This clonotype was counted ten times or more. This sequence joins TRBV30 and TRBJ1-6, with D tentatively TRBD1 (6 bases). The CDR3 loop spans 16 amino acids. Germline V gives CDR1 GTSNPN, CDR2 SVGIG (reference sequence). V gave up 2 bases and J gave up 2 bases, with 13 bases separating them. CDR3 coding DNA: TGTGCCTGGAGTTGGGAGGGGGTTGCCTATAATTCACCCCTCCACTTT. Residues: CAWSWEGVAYNSPLHF.

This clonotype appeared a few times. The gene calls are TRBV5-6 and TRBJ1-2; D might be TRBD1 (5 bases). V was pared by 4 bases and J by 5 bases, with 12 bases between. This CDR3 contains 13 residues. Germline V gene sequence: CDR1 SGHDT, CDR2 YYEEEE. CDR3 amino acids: CASSGDLDYGYTF. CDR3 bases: TGTGCCAGCAGCGGGGACCTGGATTATGGCTACACCTTC. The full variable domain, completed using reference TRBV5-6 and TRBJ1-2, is DAGVTQSPTHLIKTRGQQVTLRCSPKSGHDTVSWYQQALGQGPQFIFQYYEEEERQRGNFPDRFSGHQFPNYSSELNVNALLLGDSALYLCASSGDLDYGYTFGSGTRLTVV.

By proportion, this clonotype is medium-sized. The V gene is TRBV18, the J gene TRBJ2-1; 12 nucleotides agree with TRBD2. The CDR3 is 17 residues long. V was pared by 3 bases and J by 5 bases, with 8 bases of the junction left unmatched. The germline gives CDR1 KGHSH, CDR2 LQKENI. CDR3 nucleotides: TGTGCCAGCTCACCCCCGGGGTGGACTAGCGGGAACAATGAGCAGTTCTTC. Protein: CASSPPGWTSGNNEQFF.

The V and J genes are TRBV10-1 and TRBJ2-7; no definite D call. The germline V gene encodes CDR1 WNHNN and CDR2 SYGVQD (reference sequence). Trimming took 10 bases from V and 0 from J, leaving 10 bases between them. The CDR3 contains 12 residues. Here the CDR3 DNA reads TGCGCCAACCCCGGGCCCTCCTACGAGCAGTACTTC. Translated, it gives CANPGPSYEQYF.

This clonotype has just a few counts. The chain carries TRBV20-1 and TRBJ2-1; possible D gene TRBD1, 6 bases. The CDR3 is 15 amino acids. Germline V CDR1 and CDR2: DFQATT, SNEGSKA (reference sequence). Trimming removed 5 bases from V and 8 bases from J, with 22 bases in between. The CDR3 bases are TGCAGTGCTCCGCATCAGGGGTCGGGTTCGGATGAGCAGTTCTTC. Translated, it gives CSAPHQGSGSDEQFF.

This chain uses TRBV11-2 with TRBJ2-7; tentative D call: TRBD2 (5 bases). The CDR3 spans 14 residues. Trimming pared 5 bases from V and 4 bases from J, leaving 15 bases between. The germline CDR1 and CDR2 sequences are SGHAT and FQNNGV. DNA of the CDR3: TGTGCCAGCAGCCCCACGGACTTGACGTACGAGCAGTACTTC. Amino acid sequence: CASSPTDLTYEQYF.

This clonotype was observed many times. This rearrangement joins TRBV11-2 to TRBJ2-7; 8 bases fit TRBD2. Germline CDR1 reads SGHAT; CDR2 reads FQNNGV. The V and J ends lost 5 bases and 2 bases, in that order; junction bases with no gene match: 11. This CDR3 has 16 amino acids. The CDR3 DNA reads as TGTGCCAGCAGCCCGAACCGGGGGGGAGGCCCCTACGAGCAGTACTTC. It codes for CASSPNRGGGPYEQYF.

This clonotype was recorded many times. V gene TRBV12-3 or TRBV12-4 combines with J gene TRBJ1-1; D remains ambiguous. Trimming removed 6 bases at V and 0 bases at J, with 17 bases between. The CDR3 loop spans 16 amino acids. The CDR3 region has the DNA TGTGCCAGCAGCCCGCCCCGAGGACGGGTGAACACTGAAGCTTTCTTT. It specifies CASSPPRGRVNTEAFF.

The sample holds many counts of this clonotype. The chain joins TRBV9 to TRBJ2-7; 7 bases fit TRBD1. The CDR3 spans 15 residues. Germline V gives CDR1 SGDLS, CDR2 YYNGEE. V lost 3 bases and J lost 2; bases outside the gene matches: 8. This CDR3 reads CASSDQTGPTYEQYF. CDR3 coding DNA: TGTGCCAGCAGCGACCAGACAGGGCCCACCTACGAGCAGTACTTC. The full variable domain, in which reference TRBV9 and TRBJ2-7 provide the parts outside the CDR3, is DSGVTQTPKHLITATGQRVTLRCSPRSGDLSVYWYQQSLDQGLQFLIQYYNGEERAKGNILERFSAQQFPDLHSELNLSSLELGDSALYFCASSDQTGPTYEQYFGPGTRLTVT.

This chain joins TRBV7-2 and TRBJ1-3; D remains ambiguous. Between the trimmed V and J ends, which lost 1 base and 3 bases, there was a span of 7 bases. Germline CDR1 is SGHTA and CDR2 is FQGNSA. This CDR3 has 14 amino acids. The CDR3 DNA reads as TGTGCCAGCAGCTTAGGGGGAGGTGGAAACACCATATATTTT. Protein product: CASSLGGGGNTIYF.

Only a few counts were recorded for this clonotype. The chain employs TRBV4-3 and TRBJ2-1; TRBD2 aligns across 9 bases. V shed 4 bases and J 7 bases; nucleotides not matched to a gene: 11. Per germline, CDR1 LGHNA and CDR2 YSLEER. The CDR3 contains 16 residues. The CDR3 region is CASSRDSGRLGNEQFF. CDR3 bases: TGCGCCAGCAGCCGTGATAGCGGGAGACTGGGGAATGAGCAGTTCTTC.

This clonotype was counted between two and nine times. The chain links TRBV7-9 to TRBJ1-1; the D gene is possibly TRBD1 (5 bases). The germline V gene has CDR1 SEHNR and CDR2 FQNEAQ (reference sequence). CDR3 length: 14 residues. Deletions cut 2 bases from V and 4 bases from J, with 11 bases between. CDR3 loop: CASSLPPGSTEAFF. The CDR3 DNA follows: TGTGCCAGCAGCTTACCCCCAGGGAGCACTGAAGCTTTCTTT.

The CDR3 reads CASSHGTTINEQFF. The DNA for the CDR3 is TGCGCCAGCAGTCACGGGACTACAATCAATGAGCAGTTCTTC. The V call is TRBV5-1, the J call TRBJ2-1; TRBD2 aligns across 7 bases. The V segment lost 5 bases and the J segment 6 bases; nucleotides outside the gene matches: 8. This CDR3 contains 14 residues. CDR1 is SGHRS, CDR2 YFSETQ, per germline.